This T cell receptor beta chain was recovered during a study of T-cell reconstitution after alpha-beta-depleted transplantation in children. Preparation of the TCRbeta library involved a method that used unique molecular identifiers. TCRdb fed the PCR reads into MiXCR, producing one record per CDR3 protein. The sample records hundreds of thousands of distinct CDR3 sequences, 10% to 15% being singletons. Unmatched junction bases numbered 20, after V lost 2 bases and J lost 5 bases. The CDR3 is 18 residues long. Germline lookup yields CDR1 DFQATT and CDR2 SNEGSKA (reference sequence). Study-wide points: About two months after transplant, alpha-beta T cells reportedly came from several hundred expanded graft clones. Recipient T cells and thymic progenitors that survived gave rise to the high TCRbeta diversity observed at day 60 in some patients. Once a year had passed after transplant, T-cell counts and diversity came mostly from newly produced T cells.

Comment on this clonotype: Its antigen is still unknown.

The rearrangement uses TRBV20-1 and TRBJ2-5; 7 nucleotides align to TRBD2. The sequence derives from a girl aged 2-10 years with congenital amegakaryocytic thrombocytopenia, due to receive a stem cell transplant. The sequenced sample was PBMCs, obtained before TCRalphabeta/CD19-depleted stem cell transplant. The CDR3 DNA is TGCAGTGCTAGACCTAGCGGACAATCCTACCCCGGGAGGGAGACCCAGTACTTC. Encoded protein: CSARPSGQSYPGRETQYF.